The entry that follows covers one TCR beta chain sequence. Because the CDR3's place on the DNA is in doubt, the DNA is left out and the CDR3 is given as listed by TCRdb. This sample is drawn from a study of response to subunit inactivated influenza vaccine. One entry per CDR3 protein, called by TCRdb with MiXCR from the RT-PCR reads. The data hold about 500,000 distinct CDR3 sequences, with 15% to 20% observed a single time. The CDR3 is made up of 18 amino acids, end residues included. Sequenced material: CD4+ T cells sorted from PBMCs, taken roughly 24 months after vaccination. This clonotype originated in a man aged 45 to 70 who received an inactivated influenza vaccine. The chain couples TRBV7-5 to TRBJ2-2; the table's D call of TRBD1 was not tested on the DNA. TRBV7-5 is marked as a pseudogene. CDR3 sequence: CISAPAGSRDGITGELFF.